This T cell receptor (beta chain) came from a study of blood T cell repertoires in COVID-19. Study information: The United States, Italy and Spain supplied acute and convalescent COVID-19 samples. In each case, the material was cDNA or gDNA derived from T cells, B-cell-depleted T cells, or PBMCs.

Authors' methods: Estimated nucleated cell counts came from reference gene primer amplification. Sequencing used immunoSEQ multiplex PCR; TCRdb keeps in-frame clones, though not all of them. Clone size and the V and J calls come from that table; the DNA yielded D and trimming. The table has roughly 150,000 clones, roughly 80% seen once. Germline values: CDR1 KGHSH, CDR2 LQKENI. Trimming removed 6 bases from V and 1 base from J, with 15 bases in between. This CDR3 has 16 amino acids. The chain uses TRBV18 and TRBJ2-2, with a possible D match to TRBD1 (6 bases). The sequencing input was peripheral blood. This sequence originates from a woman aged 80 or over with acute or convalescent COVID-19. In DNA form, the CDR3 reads TGTGCCAGCTCTCAAGGAAGACAGGTGAACACCGGGGAGCTGTTTTTT. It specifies CASSQGRQVNTGELFF.